These 21 T cell receptor beta chains came from one sample sequenced in a study of CD8+ T cells in alopecia areata. The sample's treatment: oral pan-JAK inhibitor, 5-10 mg twice daily. TCR sequencing used cDNA made by reverse transcription of extracted RNA. The method was immunoSEQ multiplex PCR; TCRdb's version includes in-frame clones alone and lacks a portion of them. Found here are around 120,000 clones, around 56% of them singletons; the top ten hold 0.46%. The input for sequencing was CD4+ T cells sorted from blood, taken at week 4, from a patient treated with tofacitinib. These receptors were taken from a human donor with alopecia areata.

This clone was counted between two and nine times. The chain carries TRBV19 and TRBJ2-6; D is ambiguous. Germline V gives CDR1 LNHDA, CDR2 SQIVND (reference sequence). The CDR3 runs to 12 residues. Trimming removed 5 bases from V and 1 base from J, with 0 bases in between. The DNA for the CDR3 is TGTGCCAGTAGTTCTGGGGCCAACGTCCTGACTTTC. Residues: CASSSGANVLTF.

This clone occurred a few times. The rearrangement uses TRBV6-5 and TRBJ2-1; D perhaps matches TRBD1 (6 bases). The CDR3 contains 14 residues. The V gene's germline CDR1 is MNHEY and CDR2 SVGAGI. The germline V and J ends were trimmed by 6 bases and 7 bases, with 16 bases remaining between them. The CDR3 protein is CASSLQQGRNEQFF. Here the CDR3 DNA reads TGTGCCAGCAGCCTCCAACAGGGCCGGAATGAGCAGTTCTTC.

The V call is TRBV7-8, the J call TRBJ1-2; D is perhaps TRBD1 (6 bases). Deletions cut 3 bases from V and 5 bases from J, with 16 bases between. The germline gives CDR1 SGHVS, CDR2 FQNEAQ. The CDR3 totals 15 residues. CDR3 residues: CASSFGTGPVYGYTF. In nucleotides, the CDR3 is TGTGCCAGCAGCTTTGGAACAGGGCCCGTTTATGGCTACACCTTC.

The chain joins TRBV29-1 to TRBJ2-7, with 11 bases fitting TRBD1. CDR1 is SQVTM and CDR2 is ANQGSEA in the germline V gene. CDR3 length: 13 amino acids. V lost 5 bases, J lost 3 bases, and 3 bases stayed unmatched. Here the CDR3 DNA reads TGCAGCGTTAAGGGGACAGGGGGCTACGAGCAGTACTTC. This gives the protein CSVKGTGGYEQYF.

This clone was seen more than once but under ten times. CDR3 sequence reads: CSVAGLGEQYF. CDR3 in DNA: TGCAGCGTTGCGGGATTGGGGGAGCAGTACTTC. V gene TRBV29-1 combines with J gene TRBJ2-7; the D gene is possibly TRBD2 (5 bases). The CDR3 covers 11 residues. Germline V gives CDR1 SQVTM, CDR2 ANQGSEA. Deletions cut 4 bases from V and 7 bases from J, with 11 bases between.

The genes are TRBV30 and TRBJ1-5; no reliable D call. V gave up 2 bases and J gave up 0 bases, with 5 bases separating them. This CDR3 is 13 amino acids long. Looked up from germline, CDR1 is GTSNPN and CDR2 is SVGIG (reference sequence). CDR3 loop: CAWSTRSNQPQHF. The CDR3 DNA follows: TGTGCCTGGAGTACCCGTAGCAATCAGCCCCAGCATTTT.

The rearrangement joins TRBV29-1 to TRBJ1-1; no clear D. Germline CDR1 is SQVTM and CDR2 is ANQGSEA. The length of the CDR3 is 13 residues. V was trimmed by 5 bases and J by 0 bases, leaving 10 bases between them. In DNA, the CDR3 is TGCAGCGTTCGGACTAAAATGAACACTGAAGCTTTCTTT. It specifies CSVRTKMNTEAFF.

V gene TRBV7-3 combines with J gene TRBJ1-1; the D gene is possibly TRBD1 (6 bases). V lost 5 bases to trimming and J lost 4 bases, with 14 bases between them. CDR1 and CDR2 from the germline V gene are SGHTA and FQGTGA. CDR3 length: 14 amino acids. The CDR3 region is CASSQRGLRTEAFF. The CDR3 DNA follows: TGTGCCAGCAGCCAAAGGGGGTTGCGCACTGAAGCTTTCTTT.

Only a few counts were recorded for this clone. The chain has TRBV5-1 and TRBJ2-3; 8 nucleotides agree with TRBD2. This CDR3 is 16 amino acids long. The V gene end was trimmed by 4 bases and the J gene end by 2 bases; junction bases not matched to a gene: 9. The germline V gene has CDR1 SGHRS and CDR2 YFSETQ. CDR3 protein: CASSLRAGAATDTQYF. CDR3 in DNA: TGCGCCAGCAGCCTACGAGCGGGGGCGGCCACAGATACGCAGTATTTT.

This sequence joins TRBV6-5 and TRBJ2-7; TRBD2 is a possible D gene (6 bases). CDR1 is MNHEY and CDR2 is SVGAGI in the germline V gene. This CDR3 comprises 15 residues. V lost 7 bases and J 1 base, leaving 17 bases between the germline ends. The CDR3 loop reads CASIQGYSGSYEQYF. The CDR3, as DNA: TGTGCCAGCATCCAGGGTTATAGCGGATCCTACGAGCAGTACTTC.

This rearrangement joins TRBV10-3 to TRBJ2-5, with a tentative D call TRBD1 (6 bases). From germline, CDR1 is ENHRY and CDR2 SYGVKD. Trimming shortened V by 3 bases and J by 4 bases, and 9 bases separated the two germline ends. This CDR3 region has 13 residues. CDR3: CAISETGRETQYF. For the CDR3, the DNA is TGTGCCATCAGTGAAACAGGGCGAGAGACCCAGTACTTC.

The genes are TRBV9 and TRBJ2-2; 9 nucleotides match TRBD2. Germline V gives CDR1 SGDLS, CDR2 YYNGEE. After removal of 3 bases from V and 2 bases from J, the junction contained 11 bases not matched to a gene. The length of the CDR3 is 18 residues. Here the CDR3 reads CASSEPRGAGGNTGELFF. The CDR3 nucleotides are TGTGCCAGCAGCGAGCCCCGGGGAGCGGGGGGAAACACCGGGGAGCTGTTTTTT. Full variable domain (missing parts from reference TRBV9 and TRBJ2-2): DSGVTQTPKHLITATGQRVTLRCSPRSGDLSVYWYQQSLDQGLQFLIQYYNGEERAKGNILERFSAQQFPDLHSELNLSSLELGDSALYFCASSEPRGAGGNTGELFFGEGSRLTVL.

The sample holds a few counts of this clone. Other DNA sequences in this sample translate to the same CDR3. The rearrangement joins TRBV5-1 to TRBJ2-1; 8 bases agree with TRBD2. There are 16 residues in the CDR3. The germline gives CDR1 SGHRS, CDR2 YFSETQ. Germline trimming cut 1 base from V and 0 bases from J; bases unmatched to any gene: 3. DNA for the CDR3: TGCGCCAGCAGCTTGACTAGCGGAAGCTCCTACAATGAGCAGTTCTTC. It encodes CASSLTSGSSYNEQFF.

This chain joins TRBV9 and TRBJ1-1; D possibly corresponds to TRBD1 (5 bases). The germline CDR1 and CDR2 sequences are SGDLS and YYNGEE. The CDR3 totals 13 residues. The germline V and J ends were trimmed by 5 bases and 4 bases, with 12 bases remaining between them. Here the CDR3 DNA reads TGTGCCAGCAGTTTGGAGCAGGGCACTGAAGCTTTCTTT. This codes for CASSLEQGTEAFF. Together with reference TRBV9 and TRBJ1-1, the CDR3 gives the full variable domain: DSGVTQTPKHLITATGQRVTLRCSPRSGDLSVYWYQQSLDQGLQFLIQYYNGEERAKGNILERFSAQQFPDLHSELNLSSLELGDSALYFCASSLEQGTEAFFGQGTRLTVV.

The chain combines TRBV29-1 with TRBJ1-2; the D is unclear. V was shortened by 5 bases and J by 5 bases, with 9 bases between the two germline ends. CDR1 and CDR2 (germline): SQVTM, ANQGSEA. CDR3 length: 11 amino acids. CDR3 amino acids: CSVRREYGYTF. The CDR3 DNA reads as TGCAGCGTTAGGCGCGAATATGGCTACACCTTC. The whole variable domain, remainder taken from reference TRBV29-1 and TRBJ1-2, is SAVISQKPSRDICQRGTSLTIQCQVDSQVTMMFWYRQQPGQSLTLIATANQGSEATYESGFVIDKFPISRPNLTFSTLTVSNMSPEDSSIYLCSVRREYGYTFGSGTRLTVV.

This clone was found once. The chain is built from TRBV6-5 and TRBJ1-2, with a tentative D call TRBD1 (5 bases). The V end lost 6 bases, the J end lost 3 bases, and 17 bases lay between the germline ends. CDR1 and CDR2 (germline): MNHEY, SVGAGI. The CDR3 is 15 residues long. CDR3 residues: CASRPGLLPHYGYTF. DNA of the CDR3: TGTGCCAGCAGGCCAGGGCTCCTACCCCACTATGGCTACACCTTC.

The chain employs TRBV9 and TRBJ2-5; D is unresolved. The CDR3 sequence is 15 residues long. Trimming removed 0 bases from V and 3 bases from J, with 12 bases in between. Looked up from germline, CDR1 is SGDLS and CDR2 is YYNGEE. CDR3 loop: CASSVAPSREETQYF. The CDR3 DNA is TGTGCCAGCAGCGTAGCTCCAAGTAGGGAAGAGACCCAGTACTTC.

The chain joins TRBV7-9 to TRBJ2-7; the match to TRBD1 covers 10 bases. The CDR3 is 14 amino acids. CDR1 is SEHNR and CDR2 is FQNEAQ in the germline V gene (reference sequence). Trimming at V came to 5 bases and at J to 6 bases, leaving 7 bases not matched to a gene. The CDR3 region has the DNA TGTGCCAGCAGCCCCCGGAGGACAGGGGGCGAGCAGTACTTC. Translation gives CASSPRRTGGEQYF.

This clone has a handful of counts. V usage is TRBV9 and J usage is TRBJ1-2; D unclear. Germline V gene sequence: CDR1 SGDLS, CDR2 YYNGEE. This CDR3 spans 15 amino acids. V gave up 4 bases and J gave up 1 base, with 14 bases separating them. For the CDR3, the DNA is TGTGCCAGCAGCCCTCAGTCAGATCTTAACTATGGCTACACCTTC. This codes for CASSPQSDLNYGYTF.

The chain links TRBV7-9 to TRBJ1-2; D remains unclear. V lost 5 bases to trimming and J lost 9 bases, with 13 bases between them. Germline lookup yields CDR1 SEHNR and CDR2 FQNEAQ (reference sequence). This CDR3 is 12 amino acids long. CDR3 coding DNA: TGTGCCAGCAGCCCGCTTGATGGCCGCTACACCTTC. Amino acids: CASSPLDGRYTF.

The chain has TRBV5-1 and TRBJ1-1, with TRBD1 matching over 7 bases. The V and J ends lost 6 bases and 1 base, in that order; junction bases with no gene match: 12. In germline, CDR1 is SGHRS, CDR2 YFSETQ. The CDR3 spans 16 residues. Written as DNA, the CDR3 is TGCGCCAGCACGGGCAACAGGGGAAGGTCGAACACTGAAGCTTTCTTT. Its protein is CASTGNRGRSNTEAFF.